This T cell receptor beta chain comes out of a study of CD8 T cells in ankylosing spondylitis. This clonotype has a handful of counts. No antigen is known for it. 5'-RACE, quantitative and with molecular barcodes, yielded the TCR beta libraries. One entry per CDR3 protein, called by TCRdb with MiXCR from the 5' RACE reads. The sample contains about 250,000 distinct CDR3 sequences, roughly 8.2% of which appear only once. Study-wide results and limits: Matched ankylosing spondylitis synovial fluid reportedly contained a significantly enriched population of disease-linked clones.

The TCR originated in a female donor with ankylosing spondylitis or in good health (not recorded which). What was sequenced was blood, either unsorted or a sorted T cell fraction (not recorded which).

The DNA for the CDR3 is TGTGCCAGCAGCTTGTTGGACAGCGGGCCTAAAAATGAGCAGTTCTTC. Amino acid sequence: CASSLLDSGPKNEQFF. This rearrangement joins TRBV7-8 to TRBJ2-1; either TRBD1 or TRBD2 may supply D (6 bases each). V shed 3 bases and J shed 7 bases, with 19 bases lying between them. CDR1 SGHVS and CDR2 FQNEAQ come from the germline V gene. The CDR3 extends over 16 amino acids.